This note documents a single T cell receptor (beta chain) sequence. PCR involved 60 Vbeta and 13 Jbeta primers. Only in-frame clones appear in the TCRdb table, and some are missing; sequencing was by immunoSEQ multiplex PCR. The repertoire holds 100,000 to 150,000 clones, with 74% as singletons. These data belong to a study of cytomegalovirus exposure and HLA in healthy donors. At sampling all donors were nominally healthy, likely with unrecorded immune exposures. CDR1 is PRHDT, CDR2 FYEKMQ, per germline (reference sequence). Trimming removed 0 bases from V and 3 bases from J; junction bases left unmatched: 8. This CDR3 contains 16 residues.

The chain recombines TRBV13 with TRBJ2-7; TRBD1 matches at 7 bases. Material: PBMCs. The receptor was derived from a middle-aged man in good health and CMV-seropositive. The CDR3 region has the DNA TGTGCCAGCAGCTTAGGCCCACAGGGGCGTAACTACGAGCAGTACTTC. This codes for CASSLGPQGRNYEQYF.